This T cell receptor (beta chain) was obtained from a study of T-cell reconstitution after alpha-beta-depleted transplantation in children. Construction of the TCRbeta library involved unique molecular identifiers. TCRdb redid the calling of the PCR reads with MiXCR, one entry per CDR3 protein. Here the sample spans 600,000 to 700,000 distinct CDR3 sequences, roughly 15% being singletons. This clonotype was seen at least ten times. V shed 6 bases and J shed 4 bases, with 10 bases lying between them. Germline CDR1 DFQATT, CDR2 SNEGSKA (reference sequence). The CDR3 runs 12 residues. The sequencing here drew on PBMCs from the stem cell graft donor, taken from the stem cell graft. The origin of this receptor is a human donor who donated a stem cell graft to a child with acute myeloid leukemia. J is TRBJ1-5 and V is TRBV20-1; D gene uncertain. CDR3 region: CSAGRQNQPQHF. CDR3 DNA: TGCAGTGCAGGGAGGCAGAATCAGCCCCAGCATTTT.